Listed below are T cell receptor beta chains from one sample, sequenced in a study of tumor-infiltrating lymphocytes in primary liver carcinoma. TCRdb passed the multiplex PCR reads through MiXCR, listing each CDR3 protein once. The sample carries more than 20,000 distinct CDR3 sequences, around 80% recorded once. Sequencing was done on a sample of liver tumor tissue from sampling region 2. The receptor set was obtained from a woman aged 25-40 years with primary liver carcinoma and hepatitis B virus infection. The CDR3 runs from the conserved cysteine through the conserved F or W. A D gene is named only where the DNA matches it firmly. Only some rows state a clone size, as once, few, many or a class for expanded clones.

CDR3aa: CASIFSTTAAETQFF
CDR3nt: TGTGCCAGCATCTTTTCGACGACAGCCGCTGAGACCCAGTTTTTC
abundance: -
v_gene: TRBV11-2
d_gene: -
j_gene: TRBJ2-5

CDR3aa: CASSPEINGRSTDTQYF
CDR3nt: TGTGCCAGCAGTCCCGAGATTAACGGGAGGAGCACAGATACGCAGTATTTT
abundance: -
v_gene: TRBV28
d_gene: TRBD2
j_gene: TRBJ2-3

CDR3aa: CAGRYPGEYEKLFF
CDR3nt: TGTGCCGGCAGATATCCGGGCGAGTATGAAAAACTGTTTTTT
abundance: -
v_gene: TRBV28
d_gene: -
j_gene: TRBJ1-4

CDR3aa: CASCTRTGLQETQCF
CDR3nt: TGTGCCAGCTGCACCAGGACAGGCCTCCAAGAGACCCAGTGCTTC
abundance: -
v_gene: TRBV11-2
d_gene: TRBD1
j_gene: TRBJ2-5

CDR3aa: CGSGPETSGRSTDTQYF
CDR3nt: TGTGGCAGCGGTCCCGAGACTAGCGGGAGGAGCACAGATACGCAGTATTTT
abundance: -
v_gene: TRBV28
d_gene: TRBD2
j_gene: TRBJ2-3

CDR3aa: CAAASGSSYVQYF
CDR3nt: TGTGCCGCAGCTAGCGGGAGCTCCTACGTGCAGTACTTC
abundance: -
v_gene: TRBV5-6
d_gene: TRBD2
j_gene: TRBJ2-7

CDR3aa: CANIVSGTGQHF
CDR3nt: TGTGCCAACATTGTCTCCGGGACAGGCCAACATTTT
abundance: -
v_gene: TRBV28
d_gene: TRBD1
j_gene: TRBJ1-5

CDR3aa: CATSLGLDTQYF
CDR3nt: TGTGCCACCAGTTTAGGGTTAGATACCCAGTACTTC
abundance: -
v_gene: TRBV11-2
d_gene: -
j_gene: TRBJ2-5

CDR3aa: CTGSLASRVTGELFF
CDR3nt: TGTACCGGCAGCTTGGCATCCAGAGTCACCGGGGAACTGTTTTTT
abundance: -
v_gene: TRBV5-6
d_gene: -
j_gene: TRBJ2-2

CDR3aa: CANSPHSGNEQFF
CDR3nt: TGTGCCAACTCACCCCACTCGGGCAATGAGCAGTTCTTC
abundance: -
v_gene: TRBV18
d_gene: -
j_gene: TRBJ2-1

CDR3aa: CASSIRQGSNSRELFF
CDR3nt: TGTGCCAGTAGTATTCGACAGGGGTCCAACAGCAGGGAGCTGTTTTTT
abundance: -
v_gene: TRBV19
d_gene: TRBD1
j_gene: TRBJ2-2

CDR3aa: CSAVGLAGYYKQLF
CDR3nt: TGCAGCGCCGTCGGGCTAGCGGGCTACTATAAGCAGCTCTTC
abundance: -
v_gene: TRBV29-1
d_gene: TRBD2
j_gene: TRBJ2-1

CDR3aa: CASGTGTTLMDEQFF
CDR3nt: TGTGCTAGTGGGACCGGGACTACCCTTATGGATGAGCAGTTCTTC
abundance: medium-sized
v_gene: TRBV12-5
d_gene: TRBD2
j_gene: TRBJ2-1

CDR3aa: CDSSLDTGVLYDYTF
CDR3nt: TGTGACAGCAGCTTAGACACGGGGGTCCTCTATGACTACACCTTC
abundance: -
v_gene: TRBV7-8
d_gene: -
j_gene: TRBJ1-2

CDR3aa: CVSSPEYRSAGEPFF
CDR3nt: TGTGTCAGCAGTCCCGAATACCGTTCGGCCGGGGAGCCGTTTTTT
abundance: -
v_gene: TRBV6-5
d_gene: -
j_gene: TRBJ2-2

CDR3aa: CAIRETMSASVYNEQFF
CDR3nt: TGTGCCATCAGAGAGACCATGTCGGCTAGCGTCTACAATGAGCAGTTCTTC
abundance: -
v_gene: TRBV10-3
d_gene: -
j_gene: TRBJ2-1

CDR3aa: CATTLSGTSGLEQFF
CDR3nt: TGTGCTACCACCCTGTCCGGGACTAGCGGACTTGAGCAGTTCTTT
abundance: once
v_gene: TRBV12-3/TRBV12-4
d_gene: TRBD2
j_gene: TRBJ2-1

CDR3aa: CASSYADVSLF
CDR3nt: TGTGCCAGCAGTTATGCAGATGTATCTCTCTTT
abundance: -
v_gene: TRBV6-5
d_gene: -
j_gene: TRBJ1-1

CDR3aa: CASSPRTGFIGKLFF
CDR3nt: TGTGCAAGCAGTCCGCGGACAGGGTTCATCGGGAAGCTGTTTTTT
abundance: -
v_gene: TRBV6-5
d_gene: TRBD1
j_gene: TRBJ2-2

CDR3aa: CACSTHRGLTQYF
CDR3nt: TGTGCCTGCAGTACCCACAGGGGGCTCACCCAGTACTTC
abundance: -
v_gene: TRBV6-5
d_gene: TRBD1
j_gene: TRBJ2-5

CDR3aa: CASSEQSAMYNSPLHF
CDR3nt: TGTGCCAGCAGTGAACAGTCTGCCATGTATAATTCACCCCTCCACTTT
abundance: -
v_gene: TRBV6-5
d_gene: -
j_gene: TRBJ1-6

CDR3aa: CASSPRENNQPHLF
CDR3nt: TGTGCCAGCAGCCCCCGGGAGAACAATCAGCCTCATCTTTTT
abundance: once
v_gene: TRBV7-9
d_gene: -
j_gene: TRBJ1-5

CDR3aa: CAWSGGVLTKNIQYF
CDR3nt: TGCGCCTGGAGTGGGGGGGTTCTAACCAAAAACATTCAGTACTTC
abundance: -
v_gene: TRBV30
d_gene: TRBD2
j_gene: TRBJ2-4

CDR3aa: CASAGTGGADEQFF
CDR3nt: TGTGCCAGCGCCGGGACAGGGGGCGCGGATGAGCAGTTCTTC
abundance: medium-sized
v_gene: TRBV10-3
d_gene: TRBD1
j_gene: TRBJ2-1

CDR3aa: CASSTDMGLSQYF
CDR3nt: TGTGCCAGCAGTACCGACATGGGGCTATCCCAATACTTC
abundance: -
v_gene: TRBV6-5
d_gene: -
j_gene: TRBJ2-5

CDR3aa: CASQDAGSSYNEQFF
CDR3nt: TGCGCCAGCCAAGATGCGGGAAGCTCCTACAATGAGCAGTTCTTC
abundance: -
v_gene: TRBV4-3
d_gene: -
j_gene: TRBJ2-1

CDR3aa: CTSIQEHLGQGGPREQYF
CDR3nt: TGTACCAGCATCCAGGAGCACCTAGGACAGGGGGGACCGCGCGAGCAGTACTTC
abundance: once
v_gene: TRBV4-2
d_gene: TRBD1
j_gene: TRBJ2-7

CDR3aa: CASSFQNYGYTF
CDR3nt: TGTGCCAGCAGTTTTCAGAACTATGGCTACACCTTC
abundance: many
v_gene: TRBV12-3/TRBV12-4
d_gene: -
j_gene: TRBJ1-2

CDR3aa: CASSLEREAYNEQFF
CDR3nt: TGTGCCAGCAGCTTAGAGAGGGAGGCCTACAATGAGCAGTTCTTC
abundance: -
v_gene: TRBV11-3
d_gene: -
j_gene: TRBJ2-1

CDR3aa: CASPLTAVKHFF
CDR3nt: TGTGCCAGCCCCCTGACAGCTGTCAAGCACTTCTTC
abundance: -
v_gene: TRBV11-3
d_gene: -
j_gene: TRBJ2-1

CDR3aa: CASRDRPRLHDQFF
CDR3nt: TGTGCCAGCAGGGATAGACCGAGGCTACATGATCAGTTCTTC
abundance: -
v_gene: TRBV6-5
d_gene: -
j_gene: TRBJ2-1

CDR3aa: CASSQPSRDEQLF
CDR3nt: TGCGCCAGTAGCCAACCCTCTAGGGATGAGCAACTCTTC
abundance: -
v_gene: TRBV4-1
d_gene: -
j_gene: TRBJ2-1

CDR3aa: CASRQEHLGQGGPREQYF
CDR3nt: TGTGCAAGCAGACAGGAACACCTAGGACAGGGTGGACCGCGCGAGCAGTACTTC
abundance: -
v_gene: TRBV4-2
d_gene: TRBD1
j_gene: TRBJ2-7